This section outlines one T cell receptor (beta chain) sequence together with its context. The source of the sample is a study of OX40 agonist ivuxolimab in advanced cancers. Method: immunoSEQ multiplex PCR; TCRdb's copy keeps in-frame clones and lacks some. The data show tens of thousands of clones, 84% seen once. This CDR3 has 17 residues. The trim removed 0 bases at V and 4 bases at J, leaving 8 bases unmatched. CDR1 is LGHNA and CDR2 is YNFKEQ in the germline V gene. The TCR sequence derives from an adult with an advanced solid tumor such as melanoma, head and neck, liver or kidney cancer. The rearrangement links TRBV4-2 to TRBJ2-1; 8 bases fit TRBD2. The source was CD4+ or CD8+ T cells sorted from blood, collected in a trial of the OX40 agonist ivuxolimab. CDR3 bases: TGTGCCAGCAGCCAAGAACCAGCGGGAGAACCGTACAATGAGCAGTTCTTC. This sequence encodes CASSQEPAGEPYNEQFF.